Shown below are 32 T cell receptor beta chains from a single sample sequenced in a study of blood T cell repertoires in COVID-19 (dated by TCRdb to 2020 to 2022). Receptor libraries were prepared by the immunoSEQ multiplex PCR assay. TCRdb stores this immuneACCESS table with in-frame sequences only. Part of the clones is absent; in the studies checked, under half of the shortfall reflects unresolved V genes, and no reason is known for the rest. This sample comprises 200,000 to 250,000 clones, less than 90% of them detected only once. The ten top clones hold about 4.6% of the sample. Sequencing was carried out using PBMCs or T cells enriched from blood (not recorded which). These receptors were obtained from a woman younger than 45 who had been exposed to COVID-19.

The gene calls are TRBV20-1 and TRBJ1-2, with D tentatively TRBD1 (5 bases). Trimming stripped 3 bases from V and 4 bases from J, with 6 bases between. CDR1 is DFQATT, CDR2 SNEGSKA, per germline (reference sequence). The CDR3 has 11 residues. The chain's CDR3 is CSASTGYGYTF. CDR3 sequence (DNA): TGCAGTGCTAGTACAGGCTATGGCTACACCTTC.

This sequence joins TRBV11-3 and TRBJ2-1, with D unclear. V lost 6 bases and J lost 6, with 6 bases in between. There are 11 residues in the CDR3. Germline V gene sequence: CDR1 SGHNT, CDR2 YENEEA. CDR3 in amino acids: CASREFNEQFF. CDR3 nucleotides: TGTGCCAGCAGAGAGTTCAATGAGCAGTTCTTC.

This clone was observed a single time. The genes are TRBV14 and TRBJ2-7; perhaps TRBD2 as D (6 bases). This CDR3 comprises 13 residues. Germline V gene lookup returns CDR1 SGHDN and CDR2 FVKESK. V shed 1 base and J shed 7 bases, with 11 bases lying between them. CDR3 DNA sequence: TGTGCCAGCAGCCAAGGGAGGGGTCGGGAGCAGTACTTC. Protein sequence: CASSQGRGREQYF.

V usage is TRBV2 and J usage is TRBJ1-4; no reliable D call. Trimming pared 9 bases from V and 3 bases from J, leaving 14 bases between. Germline lookup yields CDR1 SNHLY and CDR2 FYNNEI. CDR3 size: 14 residues. CDR3 bases: TGTGCCAGTCCTTTATCGGGGTCTAATGAAAAACTGTTTTTT. It translates to CASPLSGSNEKLFF. Together with reference TRBV2 and TRBJ1-4, the CDR3 gives the full variable domain: EPEVTQTPSHQVTQMGQEVILRCVPISNHLYFYWYRQILGQKVEFLVSFYNNEISEKSEIFDDQFSVERPDGSNFTLKIRSTKLEDSAMYFCASPLSGSNEKLFFGSGTQLSVL.

V and J are TRBV2 and TRBJ1-6; unclear D gene. V was cut by 4 bases and J by 7 bases, with 8 bases left in between. Germline CDR1 and CDR2: SNHLY and FYNNEI. CDR3 length: 13 amino acids. CDR3 amino acids: CASSVAGNSPLHF. The CDR3 nucleotides are TGTGCCAGCAGTGTGGCCGGGAATTCACCCCTCCACTTT. The full variable domain, in which reference TRBV2 and TRBJ1-6 provide the parts outside the CDR3, is EPEVTQTPSHQVTQMGQEVILRCVPISNHLYFYWYRQILGQKVEFLVSFYNNEISEKSEIFDDQFSVERPDGSNFTLKIRSTKLEDSAMYFCASSVAGNSPLHFGNGTRLTVT.

The chain links TRBV30 to TRBJ2-5; 7 bases agree with TRBD2. Looked up from germline, CDR1 is GTSNPN and CDR2 is SVGIG (reference sequence). The CDR3 runs 15 residues. J lost 1 base, V lost 2 bases, and 7 bases had no gene match. The CDR3 spells CAWSIPGRVQETQYF. DNA of the CDR3: TGTGCCTGGAGTATCCCAGGGAGGGTCCAAGAGACCCAGTACTTC.

To note about this clone: This specimen includes other DNA sequences encoding the same CDR3. The chain couples TRBV6-1 to TRBJ2-1, with TRBD2 matching 8 bases. Looked up from germline, CDR1 is MNHNS and CDR2 is SASEGT. V lost 0 bases and J lost 0; bases outside the gene matches: 1. The CDR3 runs to 16 residues. DNA for the CDR3: TGTGCCAGCAGTGAAGCGCGGGGGGCCTCCTACAATGAGCAGTTCTTC. As protein: CASSEARGASYNEQFF.

The chain links TRBV10-3 to TRBJ1-5; a possible D gene is TRBD1 (6 bases). V was trimmed by 2 bases and J by 2 bases, leaving 13 bases between them. Germline CDR1 and CDR2: ENHRY and SYGVKD. This CDR3 has 16 amino acids. The CDR3 sequence: CAISEGRGRGNQPQHF. CDR3 in DNA: TGTGCCATCAGTGAGGGCAGGGGAAGGGGCAATCAGCCCCAGCATTTT.

J is TRBJ2-7 and V is TRBV11-2; 9 nucleotides align to TRBD1. This CDR3 spans 15 amino acids. CDR1 and CDR2 from the germline V gene are SGHAT and FQNNGV. The J segment lost 3 bases and the V segment lost 5 bases, leaving 8 bases of the junction unmatched. The CDR3 nucleotides are TGTGCCAGCAGCGGACAGGGGAAAGGGATCTACGAGCAGTACTTC. It yields the protein CASSGQGKGIYEQYF. Full variable domain (remainder filled in from reference TRBV11-2 and TRBJ2-7): EAGVAQSPRYKIIEKRQSVAFWCNPISGHATLYWYQQILGQGPKLLIQFQNNGVVDDSQLPKDRFSAERLKGVDSTLKIQPAKLEDSAVYLCASSGQGKGIYEQYFGPGTRLTVT.

V is TRBV15 and J is TRBJ1-1, with TRBD1 matching 8 bases. Germline CDR1 is LNHNV and CDR2 is YYDKDF (reference sequence). CDR3 length: 15 amino acids. Germline trimming cut 3 bases from V and 7 bases from J; bases unmatched to any gene: 10. The CDR3 DNA follows: TGTGCCACCAGCAGGGACAGGGCCAGAACGGGTGAAGCTTTCTTT. Encoded protein: CATSRDRARTGEAFF. Together with reference TRBV15 and TRBJ1-1, the CDR3 gives the full variable domain: DAMVIQNPRYQVTQFGKPVTLSCSQTLNHNVMYWYQQKSSQAPKLLFHYYDKDFNNEADTPDNFQSRRPNTSFCFLDIRSPGLGDTAMYLCATSRDRARTGEAFFGQGTRLTVV.

In nucleotides, the CDR3 is TGCGCCAGCAGCTTGGATGGCCCTGGAAACACCATATATTTT. Translating gives CASSLDGPGNTIYF. This rearrangement joins TRBV5-1 to TRBJ1-3; the D is unclear. Trimming took 0 bases from V and 2 from J, leaving 6 bases between them. Germline-derived CDR1 and CDR2 are SGHRS and YFSETQ. This CDR3 has 14 amino acids.

This sequence joins TRBV29-1 and TRBJ2-5, with D perhaps TRBD1 (7 bases). The ends were cut back, 6 bases at V and 5 bases at J, with 16 bases in the middle. The CDR3 contains 13 residues. CDR1 is SQVTM, CDR2 ANQGSEA, per germline. CDR3 residues: CSVGPTGRETQYF. The CDR3 DNA sequence: TGCAGCGTCGGACCGACAGGGAGGGAGACCCAGTACTTC.

The chain uses TRBV18 and TRBJ1-1, with 8 bases identical to TRBD1. CDR3 length: 14 amino acids. Trimming cost V 1 base and J 4 bases; bases outside gene matches: 2. CDR1 and CDR2 from the germline V gene are KGHSH and LQKENI. Here the CDR3 reads CASSPQDRATEAFF. The CDR3 nucleotides are TGTGCCAGCTCACCACAGGACAGGGCCACTGAAGCTTTCTTT.

The chain combines TRBV2 with TRBJ1-4; D remains ambiguous. V was cut by 3 bases and J by 8 bases, with 13 bases left in between. There are 14 residues in the CDR3. Germline CDR1 reads SNHLY; CDR2 reads FYNNEI. The CDR3 DNA reads as TGTGCCAGCAGTGATGCCAGCGTGAGGGAAAAACTGTTTTTT. It encodes CASSDASVREKLFF.

The count of this clone is one. CDR3 in amino acids: CASSLTRGWEGYTF. DNA of the CDR3: TGTGCCAGCAGCCTGACACGGGGATGGGAAGGCTACACCTTC. The chain combines TRBV14 with TRBJ1-2; no clear D gene. V was trimmed by 4 bases and J by 8 bases, leaving 17 bases between them. The CDR3 contains 14 residues. Germline V gene data show CDR1 as SGHDN and CDR2 as FVKESK.

J is TRBJ2-3 and V is TRBV5-1; 9 bases are a match to TRBD1. Trimming cost V 5 bases and J 3 bases; bases outside gene matches: 7. Germline V gene sequence: CDR1 SGHRS, CDR2 YFSETQ. The CDR3 has 15 amino acids. For the CDR3, the DNA is TGCGCCAGCAGTCACGGACAGGGGAGAACAGATACGCAGTATTTT. As protein: CASSHGQGRTDTQYF.

CDR3 loop: CASSQGFAGLVPGELFF. In DNA form, the CDR3 reads TGTGCCAGCAGCCAAGGGTTCGCGGGACTAGTTCCCGGGGAGCTGTTTTTT. V and J are TRBV3-1 (or the pseudogene TRBV3-2) and TRBJ2-2; 8 bases map to TRBD2. The CDR3 is 17 amino acids. The junction had 10 bases not matched to a gene; V was cut back by 1 base and J by 6 bases. Germline lookup yields CDR1 LGHDT and CDR2 YNNKEL (reference sequence).

There are many counts of this clone. The same CDR3 also results from other DNA sequences found in this sample. The chain carries TRBV19 and TRBJ1-1; TRBD1 might be the D (5 bases). Germline V lookup: CDR1 LNHDA, CDR2 SQIVND (reference sequence). V was cut by 3 bases and J by 1 base, with 6 bases left in between. The CDR3 loop spans 13 amino acids. CDR3 protein: CASSITGNTEAFF. The DNA for the CDR3 is TGTGCCAGTAGTATCACAGGGAACACTGAAGCTTTCTTT. Supplemented by reference TRBV19 and TRBJ1-1, the full variable domain reads DGGITQSPKYLFRKEGQNVTLSCEQNLNHDAMYWYRQDPGQGLRLIYYSQIVNDFQKGDIAEGYSVSREKKESFPLTVTSAQKNPTAFYLCASSITGNTEAFFGQGTRLTVV.

This sequence joins TRBV3-1 (or the pseudogene TRBV3-2) and TRBJ1-6; 9 bases agree with TRBD1. CDR1 and CDR2 (germline): LGHDT, YNNKEL (reference sequence). The V and J ends lost 4 bases and 6 bases, in that order; junction bases with no gene match: 4. CDR3 size: 15 residues. The CDR3 loop is CASSPRDRANSPLHF. CDR3 DNA: TGTGCCAGCAGCCCCCGGGACAGGGCTAATTCACCCCTCCACTTT.

The V gene is TRBV3-1 (or the pseudogene TRBV3-2), the J gene TRBJ1-5; D possibly corresponds to TRBD1 (6 bases). V lost 3 bases to trimming and J lost 9 bases, with 12 bases between them. This CDR3 contains 13 residues. Looked up from germline, CDR1 is LGHDT and CDR2 is YNNKEL (reference sequence). In DNA, the CDR3 is TGTGCCAGCAGCCAGTCCCTGGACAGGCCCCAGCATTTT. The encoded protein is CASSQSLDRPQHF.

The V call is TRBV11-2, the J call TRBJ2-3; the match to TRBD1 covers 7 bases. Germline CDR1 and CDR2: SGHAT and FQNNGV. The CDR3 has 14 amino acids. Trimming removed 3 bases from V and 0 bases from J; junction bases left unmatched: 0. DNA for the CDR3: TGTGCCAGCAGCTTGACAGGGAGCACAGATACGCAGTATTTT. This gives the protein CASSLTGSTDTQYF.

The chain couples TRBV23-1 to TRBJ2-2; D perhaps matches TRBD1 (6 bases). TRBV23-1 is treated as an ORF (open reading frame) with a function not yet certain. The length of the CDR3 is 14 residues. V was clipped by 3 bases and J by 6 bases, with 11 bases between them. CDR3 amino acids: CASSHWRQAGELFF. CDR3 nucleotide sequence: TGCGCCAGCAGTCATTGGCGACAGGCCGGGGAGCTGTTTTTT.

The V gene is TRBV5-1, the J gene TRBJ1-5, with 7 bases fitting TRBD1. The CDR3 length is 14 residues. Germline CDR1 SGHRS, CDR2 YFSETQ. Losses at the gene ends were 4 bases for V and 4 bases for J; bases not matched to a gene: 5. The DNA of the CDR3 is TGCGCCAGCAGCCCTGGGACAGCTAATCAGCCCCAGCATTTT. Translated: CASSPGTANQPQHF.

The rearrangement links TRBV10-3 to TRBJ2-1, with a weak D call TRBD2 (6 bases). This CDR3 has 17 amino acids. The V and J ends lost 2 bases and 0 bases respectively, with 14 bases between them. In germline, CDR1 is ENHRY, CDR2 SYGVKD. The CDR3 reads CAISERGGVSSYNEQFF. The DNA for the CDR3 is TGTGCCATCAGTGAGAGGGGCGGGGTAAGCTCCTACAATGAGCAGTTCTTC.

The rearrangement joins TRBV19 to TRBJ2-5; TRBD1 matches at 11 bases. Germline CDR1 LNHDA, CDR2 SQIVND (reference sequence). The CDR3 has 17 amino acids. Trimming took 0 bases from V and 5 from J; bases not matched to a gene: 8. CDR3 in DNA: TGTGCCAGTAGTATAGACGGGACAGGGGGAATGCGGGAGACCCAGTACTTC. Encoded protein: CASSIDGTGGMRETQYF. Looking up the rest from reference TRBV19 and TRBJ2-5 gives the full variable domain: DGGITQSPKYLFRKEGQNVTLSCEQNLNHDAMYWYRQDPGQGLRLIYYSQIVNDFQKGDIAEGYSVSREKKESFPLTVTSAQKNPTAFYLCASSIDGTGGMRETQYFGPGTRLLVL.

The chain combines TRBV19 with TRBJ1-1, with TRBD1 matching 8 bases. In germline, CDR1 is LNHDA, CDR2 SQIVND (reference sequence). Trimming cost V 7 bases and J 5 bases; bases outside gene matches: 9. The CDR3 is 14 amino acids. The CDR3 region has the DNA TGTGCCAGTACCGCCGACAGGGGTTGGACTGAAGCTTTCTTT. Its protein is CASTADRGWTEAFF. Full variable domain (missing parts from reference TRBV19 and TRBJ1-1): DGGITQSPKYLFRKEGQNVTLSCEQNLNHDAMYWYRQDPGQGLRLIYYSQIVNDFQKGDIAEGYSVSREKKESFPLTVTSAQKNPTAFYLCASTADRGWTEAFFGQGTRLTVV.

J is TRBJ2-3 and V is TRBV19; TRBD2 agrees at 10 bases. The CDR3 runs to 17 residues. Trimming took 8 bases from V and 3 from J; bases not matched to a gene: 14. Per the germline V gene, CDR1 is LNHDA and CDR2 is SQIVND (reference sequence). CDR3 sequence: CASAYSGGTAGTDTQYF. In DNA form, the CDR3 reads TGTGCCAGTGCCTATAGCGGGGGGACGGCTGGGACAGATACGCAGTATTTT.

The rearrangement links TRBV9 to TRBJ2-5, with 14 bases that match TRBD2. The trim removed 4 bases at V and 5 bases at J, leaving 10 bases unmatched. The CDR3 covers 17 residues. Germline V gene lookup returns CDR1 SGDLS and CDR2 YYNGEE. Written as DNA, the CDR3 is TGTGCCAGCAGCCCGACTAGCGGGGGGGTTCCTCGTGAGACCCAGTACTTC. Residues: CASSPTSGGVPRETQYF.

This sequence joins TRBV27 and TRBJ2-7; 9 bases match TRBD1. The CDR3 sequence is 17 residues long. V was clipped by 3 bases and J by 2 bases; unmatched bases: 11. Germline loops: CDR1 MNHEY, CDR2 SMNVEV (reference sequence). CDR3 coding DNA: TGTGCCAGCAGTTTCCAACCGGGACAGGGAGCCCCCTACGAGCAGTACTTC. Translating gives CASSFQPGQGAPYEQYF.

The chain links TRBV5-6 to TRBJ1-1; D ambiguous. Germline V lookup: CDR1 SGHDT, CDR2 YYEEEE. V shed 6 bases and J shed 0 bases, with 15 bases lying between them. The CDR3 sequence is 15 residues long. The CDR3 region has the DNA TGTGCCAGCACCCGAGCGGGGAGCATGAACACTGAAGCTTTCTTT. Encoded protein: CASTRAGSMNTEAFF.

The chain links TRBV5-1 to TRBJ2-1, with a possible D match to TRBD2 (5 bases). Looked up from germline, CDR1 is SGHRS and CDR2 is YFSETQ. This CDR3 spans 15 amino acids. Trimming cost V 4 bases and J 0 bases, with 11 bases left between them. This CDR3 is CASSISASSYNEQFF. CDR3 DNA: TGCGCCAGCAGCATTAGCGCCAGCTCCTACAATGAGCAGTTCTTC.

V gene TRBV9 combines with J gene TRBJ1-6; 9 bases line up with TRBD1. From germline, CDR1 is SGDLS and CDR2 YYNGEE. V lost 3 bases to trimming and J lost 9 bases; unmatched junction nucleotides: 10. CDR3 length: 16 residues. The CDR3 region is CASSGETQGAGSPLHF. The DNA for the CDR3 is TGTGCCAGCAGCGGGGAAACACAGGGGGCGGGTTCACCCCTCCACTTT.